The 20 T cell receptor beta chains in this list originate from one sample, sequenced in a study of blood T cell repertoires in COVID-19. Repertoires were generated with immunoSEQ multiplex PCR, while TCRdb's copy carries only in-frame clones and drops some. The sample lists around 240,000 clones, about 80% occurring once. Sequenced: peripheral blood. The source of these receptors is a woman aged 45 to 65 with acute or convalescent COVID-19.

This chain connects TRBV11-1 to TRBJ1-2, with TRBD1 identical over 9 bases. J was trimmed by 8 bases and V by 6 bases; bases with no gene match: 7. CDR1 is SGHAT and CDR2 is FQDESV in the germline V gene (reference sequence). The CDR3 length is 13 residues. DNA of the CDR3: TGTGCCAGCAGTCGGACAGGGGCAGCCGGCTACACCTTC. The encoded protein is CASSRTGAAGYTF.

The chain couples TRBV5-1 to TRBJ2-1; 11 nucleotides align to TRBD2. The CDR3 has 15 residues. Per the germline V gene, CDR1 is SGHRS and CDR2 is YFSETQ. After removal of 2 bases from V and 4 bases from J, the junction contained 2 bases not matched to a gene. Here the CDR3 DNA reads TGCGCCAGCAGCTTCACTAGCGGGGGATACAATGAGCAGTTCTTC. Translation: CASSFTSGGYNEQFF. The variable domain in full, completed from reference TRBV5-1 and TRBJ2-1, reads KAGVTQTPRYLIKTRGQQVTLSCSPISGHRSVSWYQQTPGQGLQFLFEYFSETQRNKGNFPGRFSGRQFSNSRSEMNVSTLELGDSALYLCASSFTSGGYNEQFFGPGTRLTVL.

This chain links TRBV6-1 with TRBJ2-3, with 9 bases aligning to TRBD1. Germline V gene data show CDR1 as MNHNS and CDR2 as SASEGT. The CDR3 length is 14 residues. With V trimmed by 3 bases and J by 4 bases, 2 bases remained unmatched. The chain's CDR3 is CASSEDRGPDTQYF. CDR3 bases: TGTGCCAGCAGTGAGGACAGGGGTCCAGATACGCAGTATTTT.

DNA of the CDR3: TGTGCCAGCAGCTTAGGAATAGGGACCGGGACTAGCGGGGGGGCCGAGGAGACCCAGTACTTC. It is translated as CASSLGIGTGTSGGAEETQYF. The chain has TRBV7-6 and TRBJ2-5, with 16 bases aligning to TRBD2. The CDR3 covers 21 residues. The trim removed 1 base at V and 5 bases at J, leaving 16 bases unmatched. Germline CDR1 reads SGHVS; CDR2 reads FNYEAQ.

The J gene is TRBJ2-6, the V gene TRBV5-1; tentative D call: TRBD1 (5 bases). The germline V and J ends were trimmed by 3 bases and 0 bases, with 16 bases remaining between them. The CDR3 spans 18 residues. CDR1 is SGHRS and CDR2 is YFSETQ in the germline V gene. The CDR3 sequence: CASSSLGVALSGANVLTF. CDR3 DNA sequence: TGCGCCAGCAGCTCGTTAGGGGTCGCCCTCTCTGGGGCCAACGTCCTGACTTTC.

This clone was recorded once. Written as DNA, the CDR3 is TGTGCCAGCAGCTTAGCTCTCGGGGAAAATCAGCCCCAGCATTTT. Its protein product is CASSLALGENQPQHF. The rearrangement joins TRBV11-2 to TRBJ1-5; D gene ambiguous. CDR3 length: 15 residues. Germline loops: CDR1 SGHAT, CDR2 FQNNGV. V shed 1 base and J shed 4 bases, with 11 bases lying between them.

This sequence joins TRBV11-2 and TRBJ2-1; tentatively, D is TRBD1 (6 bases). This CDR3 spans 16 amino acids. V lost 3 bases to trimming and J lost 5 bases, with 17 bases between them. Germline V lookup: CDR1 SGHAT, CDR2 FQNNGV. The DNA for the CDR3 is TGTGCCAGCAGCTTCGTGTTTTCGGACAGACACAATGAGCAGTTCTTC. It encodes CASSFVFSDRHNEQFF.

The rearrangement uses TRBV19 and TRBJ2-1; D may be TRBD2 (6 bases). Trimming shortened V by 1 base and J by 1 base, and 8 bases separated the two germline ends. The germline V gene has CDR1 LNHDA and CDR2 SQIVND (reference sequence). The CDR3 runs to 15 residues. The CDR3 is CASSIAGESYNEQFF. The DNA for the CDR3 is TGTGCCAGTAGTATAGCGGGGGAATCCTACAATGAGCAGTTCTTC.

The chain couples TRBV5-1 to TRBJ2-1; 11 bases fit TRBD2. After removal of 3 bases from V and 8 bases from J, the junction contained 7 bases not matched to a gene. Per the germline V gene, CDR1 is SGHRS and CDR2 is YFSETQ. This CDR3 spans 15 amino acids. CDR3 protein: CASSSPTSGNYEQFF. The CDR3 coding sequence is TGCGCCAGCAGCTCGCCGACTAGCGGGAATTATGAGCAGTTCTTC.

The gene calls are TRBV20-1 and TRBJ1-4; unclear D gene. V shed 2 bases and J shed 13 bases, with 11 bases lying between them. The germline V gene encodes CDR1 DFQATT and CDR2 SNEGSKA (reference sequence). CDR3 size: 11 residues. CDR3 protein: CSARTDDGLFF. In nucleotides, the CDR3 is TGCAGTGCTAGAACAGATGACGGACTGTTTTTT.

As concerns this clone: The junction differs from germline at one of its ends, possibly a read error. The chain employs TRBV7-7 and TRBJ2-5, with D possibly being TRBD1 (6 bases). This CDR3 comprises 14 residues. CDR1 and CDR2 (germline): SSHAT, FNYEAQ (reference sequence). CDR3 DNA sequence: TGTGCTAGCAGCTTAAAGGGGGATCAGAGCACCCAGTACTTC. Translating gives CASSLKGDQSTQYF.

CDR3 amino acids: CASSAWGRTSGEISTDTQYF. The CDR3 DNA sequence: TGTGCCAGCAGCGCCTGGGGGAGGACTAGCGGGGAGATTAGCACAGATACGCAGTATTTT. The chain has TRBV9 and TRBJ2-3; 12 bases are a match to TRBD2. V lost 3 bases and J lost 0; bases outside the gene matches: 14. This CDR3 has 20 amino acids. CDR1 is SGDLS, CDR2 YYNGEE, per germline.

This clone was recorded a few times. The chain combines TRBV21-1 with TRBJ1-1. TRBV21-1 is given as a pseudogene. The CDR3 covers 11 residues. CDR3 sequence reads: CASRTEPEAFF. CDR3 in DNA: TGTGCCAGCAGGACTGAGCCTGAAGCTTTCTTT.

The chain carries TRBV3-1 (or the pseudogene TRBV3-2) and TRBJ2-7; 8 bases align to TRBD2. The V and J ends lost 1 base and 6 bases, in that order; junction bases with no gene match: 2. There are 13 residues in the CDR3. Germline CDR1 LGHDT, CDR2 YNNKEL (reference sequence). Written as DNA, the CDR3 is TGTGCCAGCAGCCAAGCCCGGGGGGGCGAGCAGTACTTC. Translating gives CASSQARGGEQYF.

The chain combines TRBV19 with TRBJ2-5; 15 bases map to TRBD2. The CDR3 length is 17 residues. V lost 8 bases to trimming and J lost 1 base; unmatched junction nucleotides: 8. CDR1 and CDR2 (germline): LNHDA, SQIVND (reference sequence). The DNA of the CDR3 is TGTGCCAGTGGACTAGCGGGGGGGCCGCCTACCCAAGAGACCCAGTACTTC. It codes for CASGLAGGPPTQETQYF.

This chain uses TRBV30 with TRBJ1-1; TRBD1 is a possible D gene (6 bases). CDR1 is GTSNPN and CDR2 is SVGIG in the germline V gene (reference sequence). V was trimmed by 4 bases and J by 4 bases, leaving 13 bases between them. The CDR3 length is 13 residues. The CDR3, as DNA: TGTGCCTGGACCCGAGGGGGGGGCACTGAAGCTTTCTTT. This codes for CAWTRGGGTEAFF.

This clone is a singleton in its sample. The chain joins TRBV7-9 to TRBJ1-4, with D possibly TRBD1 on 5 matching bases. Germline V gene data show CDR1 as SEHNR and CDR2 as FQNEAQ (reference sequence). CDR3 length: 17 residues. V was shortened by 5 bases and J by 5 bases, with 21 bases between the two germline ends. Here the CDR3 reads CASSPTGPLEGNEKLFF. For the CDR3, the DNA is TGTGCCAGCAGCCCCACTGGCCCGTTGGAGGGGAATGAAAAACTGTTTTTT.

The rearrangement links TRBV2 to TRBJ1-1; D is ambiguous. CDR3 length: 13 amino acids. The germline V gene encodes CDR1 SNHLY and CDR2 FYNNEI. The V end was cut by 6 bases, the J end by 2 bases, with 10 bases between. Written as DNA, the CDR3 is TGTGCCAGCAGCCTAACAGAAAACACTGAAGCTTTCTTT. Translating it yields CASSLTENTEAFF. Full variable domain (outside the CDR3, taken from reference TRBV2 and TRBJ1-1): EPEVTQTPSHQVTQMGQEVILRCVPISNHLYFYWYRQILGQKVEFLVSFYNNEISEKSEIFDDQFSVERPDGSNFTLKIRSTKLEDSAMYFCASSLTENTEAFFGQGTRLTVV.

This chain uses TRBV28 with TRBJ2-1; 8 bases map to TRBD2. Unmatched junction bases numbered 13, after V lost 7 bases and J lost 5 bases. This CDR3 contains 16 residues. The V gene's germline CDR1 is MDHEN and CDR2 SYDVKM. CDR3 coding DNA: TGTGCCAGCACCGCCCCGGGACTAGGATTCGACAATGAGCAGTTCTTC. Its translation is CASTAPGLGFDNEQFF. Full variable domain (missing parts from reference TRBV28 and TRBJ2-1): DVKVTQSSRYLVKRTGEKVFLECVQDMDHENMFWYRQDPGLGLRLIYFSYDVKMKEKGDIPEGYSVSREKKERFSLILESASTNQTSMYLCASTAPGLGFDNEQFFGPGTRLTVL.

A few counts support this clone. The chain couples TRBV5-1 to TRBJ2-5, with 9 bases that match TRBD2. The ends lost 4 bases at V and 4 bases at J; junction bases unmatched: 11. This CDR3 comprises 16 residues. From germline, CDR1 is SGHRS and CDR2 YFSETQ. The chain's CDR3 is CASSRIGAGGLETQYF. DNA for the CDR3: TGCGCCAGCAGCCGGATAGGAGCGGGAGGTTTAGAGACCCAGTACTTC.